This T cell receptor beta chain was sequenced in a study of T cells in Graves' hyperthyroidism and ophthalmopathy. Uncontrolled infection, other autoimmune disease, pregnancy and lactation each barred patients from inclusion. Isolation of PBMCs was performed on 8.5 to 10 ml fresh peripheral blood. Looked up from germline, CDR1 is DFQATT and CDR2 is SNEGSKA (reference sequence). V gave up 2 bases and J gave up 6 bases; unmatched junction bases: 6. The CDR3 runs to 14 residues. Amplified TCR beta CDR3 regions came from RNA transcripts. When the TCR CDR3 underwent first-round RT-PCR, the HTBI primer set was used. TCRdb redid the calling of the multiplex PCR reads with MiXCR, one entry per CDR3 protein. The data hold some 300,000 distinct CDR3 sequences, with approximately 15% observed a single time. This clonotype has just a few counts.

Sequenced: blood. The receptor's source is a woman between 40 and 50 years old with Graves' hyperthyroidism. V and J are TRBV20-1 and TRBJ1-4; TRBD1 aligns across 7 bases. As DNA, the CDR3 is TGCAGTGCTAGACCCAGACAGGGATATGAAAAACTGTTTTTT. The encoded protein is CSARPRQGYEKLFF.